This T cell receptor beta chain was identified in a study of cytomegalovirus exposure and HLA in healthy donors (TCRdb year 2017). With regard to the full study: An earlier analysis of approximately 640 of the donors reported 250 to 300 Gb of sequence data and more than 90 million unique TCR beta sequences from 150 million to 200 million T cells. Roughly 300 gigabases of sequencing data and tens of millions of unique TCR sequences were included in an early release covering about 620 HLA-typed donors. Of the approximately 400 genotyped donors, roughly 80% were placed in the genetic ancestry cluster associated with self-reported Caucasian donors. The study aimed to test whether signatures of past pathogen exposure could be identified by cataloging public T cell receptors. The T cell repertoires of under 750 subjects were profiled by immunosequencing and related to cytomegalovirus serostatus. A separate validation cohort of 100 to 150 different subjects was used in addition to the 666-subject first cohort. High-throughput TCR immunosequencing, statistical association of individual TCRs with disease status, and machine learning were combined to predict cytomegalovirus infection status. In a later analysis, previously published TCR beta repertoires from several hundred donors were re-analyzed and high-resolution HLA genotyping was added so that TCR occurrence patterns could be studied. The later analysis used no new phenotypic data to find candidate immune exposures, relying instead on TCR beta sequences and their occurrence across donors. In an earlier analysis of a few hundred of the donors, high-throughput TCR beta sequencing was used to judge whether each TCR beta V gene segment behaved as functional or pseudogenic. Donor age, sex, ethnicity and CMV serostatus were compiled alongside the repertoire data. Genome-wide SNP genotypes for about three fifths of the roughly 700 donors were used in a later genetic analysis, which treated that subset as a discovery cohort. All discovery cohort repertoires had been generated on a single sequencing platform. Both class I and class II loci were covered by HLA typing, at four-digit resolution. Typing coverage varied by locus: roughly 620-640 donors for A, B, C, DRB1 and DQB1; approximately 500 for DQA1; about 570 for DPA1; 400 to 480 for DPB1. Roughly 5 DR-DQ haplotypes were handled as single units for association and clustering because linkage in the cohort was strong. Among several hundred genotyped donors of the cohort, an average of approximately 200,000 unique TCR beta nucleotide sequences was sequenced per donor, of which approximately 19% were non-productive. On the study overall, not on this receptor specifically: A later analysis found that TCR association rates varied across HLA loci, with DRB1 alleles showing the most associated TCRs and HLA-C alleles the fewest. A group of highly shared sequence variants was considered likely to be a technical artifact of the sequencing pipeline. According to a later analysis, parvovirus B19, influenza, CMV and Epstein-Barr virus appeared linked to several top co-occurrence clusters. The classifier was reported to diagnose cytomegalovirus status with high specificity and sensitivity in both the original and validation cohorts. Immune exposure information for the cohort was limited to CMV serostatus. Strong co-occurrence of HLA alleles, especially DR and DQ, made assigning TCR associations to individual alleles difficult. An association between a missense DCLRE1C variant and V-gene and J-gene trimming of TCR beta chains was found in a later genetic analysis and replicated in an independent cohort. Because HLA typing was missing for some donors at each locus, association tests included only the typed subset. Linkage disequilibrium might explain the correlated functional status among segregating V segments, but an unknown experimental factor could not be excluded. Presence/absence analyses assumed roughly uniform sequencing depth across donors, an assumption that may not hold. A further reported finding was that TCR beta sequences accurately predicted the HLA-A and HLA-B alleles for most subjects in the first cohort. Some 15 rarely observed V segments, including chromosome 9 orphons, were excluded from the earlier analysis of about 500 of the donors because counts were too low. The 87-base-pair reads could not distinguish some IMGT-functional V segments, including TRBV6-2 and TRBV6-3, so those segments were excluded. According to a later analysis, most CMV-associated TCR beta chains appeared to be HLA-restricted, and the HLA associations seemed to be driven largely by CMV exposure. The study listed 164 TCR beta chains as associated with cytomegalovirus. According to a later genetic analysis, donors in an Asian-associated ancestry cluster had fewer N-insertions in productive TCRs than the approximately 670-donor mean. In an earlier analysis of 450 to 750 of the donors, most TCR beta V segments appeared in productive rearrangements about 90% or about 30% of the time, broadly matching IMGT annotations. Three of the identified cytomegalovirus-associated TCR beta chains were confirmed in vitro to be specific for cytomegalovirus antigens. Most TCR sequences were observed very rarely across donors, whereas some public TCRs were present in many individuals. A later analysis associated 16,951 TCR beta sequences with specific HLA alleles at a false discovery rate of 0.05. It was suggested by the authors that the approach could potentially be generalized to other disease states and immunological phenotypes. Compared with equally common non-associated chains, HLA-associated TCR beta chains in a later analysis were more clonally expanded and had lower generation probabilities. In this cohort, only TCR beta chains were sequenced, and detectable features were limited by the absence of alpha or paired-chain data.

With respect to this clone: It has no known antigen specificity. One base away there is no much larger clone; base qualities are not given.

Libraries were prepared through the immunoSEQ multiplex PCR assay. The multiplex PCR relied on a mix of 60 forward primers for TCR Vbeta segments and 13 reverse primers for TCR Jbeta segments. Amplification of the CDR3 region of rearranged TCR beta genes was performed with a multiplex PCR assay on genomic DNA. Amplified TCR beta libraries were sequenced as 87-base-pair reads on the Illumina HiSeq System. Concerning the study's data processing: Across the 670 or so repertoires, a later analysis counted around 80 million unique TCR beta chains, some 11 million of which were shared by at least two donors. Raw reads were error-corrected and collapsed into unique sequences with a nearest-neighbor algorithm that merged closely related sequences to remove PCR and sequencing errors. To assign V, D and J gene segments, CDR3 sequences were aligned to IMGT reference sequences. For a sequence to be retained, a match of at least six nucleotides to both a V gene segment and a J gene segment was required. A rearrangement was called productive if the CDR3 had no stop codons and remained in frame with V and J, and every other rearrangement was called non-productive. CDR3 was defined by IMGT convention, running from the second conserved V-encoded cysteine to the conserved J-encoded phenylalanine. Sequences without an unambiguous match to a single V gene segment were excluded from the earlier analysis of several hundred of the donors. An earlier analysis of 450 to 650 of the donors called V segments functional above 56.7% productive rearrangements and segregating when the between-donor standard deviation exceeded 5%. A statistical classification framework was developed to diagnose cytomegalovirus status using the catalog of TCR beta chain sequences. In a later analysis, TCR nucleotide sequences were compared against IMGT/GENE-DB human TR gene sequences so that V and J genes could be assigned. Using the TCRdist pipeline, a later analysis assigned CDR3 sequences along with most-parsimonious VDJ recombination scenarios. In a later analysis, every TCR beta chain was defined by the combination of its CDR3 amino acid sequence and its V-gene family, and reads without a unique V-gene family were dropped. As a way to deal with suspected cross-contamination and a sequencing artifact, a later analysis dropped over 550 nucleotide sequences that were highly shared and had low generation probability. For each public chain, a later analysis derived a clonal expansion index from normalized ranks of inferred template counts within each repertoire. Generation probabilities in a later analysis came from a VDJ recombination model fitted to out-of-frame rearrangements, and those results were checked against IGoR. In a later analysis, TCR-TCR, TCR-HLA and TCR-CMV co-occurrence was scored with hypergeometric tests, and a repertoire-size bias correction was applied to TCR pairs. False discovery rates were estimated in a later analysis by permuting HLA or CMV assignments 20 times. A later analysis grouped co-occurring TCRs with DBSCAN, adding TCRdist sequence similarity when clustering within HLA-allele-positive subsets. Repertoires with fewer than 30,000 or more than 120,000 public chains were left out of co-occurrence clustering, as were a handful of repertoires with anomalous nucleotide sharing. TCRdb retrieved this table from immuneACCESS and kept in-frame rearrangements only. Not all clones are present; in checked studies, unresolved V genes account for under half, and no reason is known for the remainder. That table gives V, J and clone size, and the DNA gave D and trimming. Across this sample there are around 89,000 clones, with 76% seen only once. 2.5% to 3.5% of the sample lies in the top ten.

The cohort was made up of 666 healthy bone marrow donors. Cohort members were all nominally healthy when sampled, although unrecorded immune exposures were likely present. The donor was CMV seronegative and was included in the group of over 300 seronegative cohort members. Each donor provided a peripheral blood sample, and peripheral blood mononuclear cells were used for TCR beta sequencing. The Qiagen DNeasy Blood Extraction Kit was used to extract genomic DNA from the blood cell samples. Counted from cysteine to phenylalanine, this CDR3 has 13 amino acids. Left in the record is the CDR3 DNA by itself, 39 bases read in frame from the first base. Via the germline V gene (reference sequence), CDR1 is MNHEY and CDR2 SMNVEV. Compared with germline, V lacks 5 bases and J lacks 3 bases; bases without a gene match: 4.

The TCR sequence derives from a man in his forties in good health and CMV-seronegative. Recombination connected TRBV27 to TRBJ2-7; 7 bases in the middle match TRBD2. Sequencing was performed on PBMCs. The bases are TGTGCCAGCAGTATACCGGGGGGCTACGAGCAGTACTTC. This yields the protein CASSIPGGYEQYF.